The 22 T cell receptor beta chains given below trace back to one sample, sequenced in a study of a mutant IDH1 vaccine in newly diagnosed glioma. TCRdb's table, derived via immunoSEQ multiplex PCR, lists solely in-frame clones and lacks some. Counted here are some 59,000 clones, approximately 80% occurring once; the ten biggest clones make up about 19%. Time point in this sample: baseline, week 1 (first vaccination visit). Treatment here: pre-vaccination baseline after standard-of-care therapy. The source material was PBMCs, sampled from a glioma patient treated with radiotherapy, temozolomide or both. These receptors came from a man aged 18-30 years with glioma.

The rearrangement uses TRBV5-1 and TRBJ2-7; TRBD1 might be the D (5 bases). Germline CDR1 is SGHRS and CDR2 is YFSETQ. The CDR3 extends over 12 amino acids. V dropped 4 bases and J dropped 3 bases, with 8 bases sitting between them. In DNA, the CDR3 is TGCGCCAGCAGCCAAGACAGCTACGAGCAGTACTTC. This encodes CASSQDSYEQYF.

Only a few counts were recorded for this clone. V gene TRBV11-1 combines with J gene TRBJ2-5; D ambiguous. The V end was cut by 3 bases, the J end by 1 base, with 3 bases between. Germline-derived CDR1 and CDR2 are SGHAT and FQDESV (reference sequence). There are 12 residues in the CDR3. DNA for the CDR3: TGTGCCAGCAGCTTGATCCAAGAGACCCAGTACTTC. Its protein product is CASSLIQETQYF.

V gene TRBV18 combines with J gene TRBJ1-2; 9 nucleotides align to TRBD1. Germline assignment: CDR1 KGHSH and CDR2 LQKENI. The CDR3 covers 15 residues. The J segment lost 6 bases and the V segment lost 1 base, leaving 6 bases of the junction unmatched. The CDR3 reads CASSPRAQGADGYTF. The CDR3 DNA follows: TGTGCCAGCTCACCACGCGCACAGGGGGCAGATGGCTACACCTTC. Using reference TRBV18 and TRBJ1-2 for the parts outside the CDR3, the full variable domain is NAGVMQNPRHLVRRRGQEARLRCSPMKGHSHVYWYRQLPEEGLKFMVYLQKENIIDESGMPKERFSAEFPKEGPSILRIQQVVRGDSAAYFCASSPRAQGADGYTFGSGTRLTVV.

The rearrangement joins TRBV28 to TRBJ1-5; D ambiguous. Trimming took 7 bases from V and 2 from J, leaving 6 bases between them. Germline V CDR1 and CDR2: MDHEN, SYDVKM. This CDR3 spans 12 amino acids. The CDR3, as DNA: TGTGCCAGCATTGGGGGCAATCAGCCCCAGCATTTT. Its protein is CASIGGNQPQHF.

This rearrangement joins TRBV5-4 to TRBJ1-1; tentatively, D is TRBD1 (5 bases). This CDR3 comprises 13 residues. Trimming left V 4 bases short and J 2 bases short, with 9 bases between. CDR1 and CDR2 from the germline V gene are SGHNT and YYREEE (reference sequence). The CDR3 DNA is TGTGCCAGCAGCCCCCGGGGCAACACTGAAGCTTTCTTT. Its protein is CASSPRGNTEAFF. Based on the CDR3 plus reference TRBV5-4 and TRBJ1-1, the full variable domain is ETGVTQSPTHLIKTRGQQVTLRCSSQSGHNTVSWYQQALGQGPQFIFQYYREEENGRGNFPPRFSGLQFPNYSSELNVNALELDDSALYLCASSPRGNTEAFFGQGTRLTVV.

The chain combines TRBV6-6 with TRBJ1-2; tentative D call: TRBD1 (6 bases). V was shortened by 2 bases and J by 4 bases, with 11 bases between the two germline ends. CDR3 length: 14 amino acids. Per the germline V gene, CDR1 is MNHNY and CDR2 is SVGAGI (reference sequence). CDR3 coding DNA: TGTGCCAGCAGTTACGGGGGGCGCGTCTATGGCTACACCTTC. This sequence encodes CASSYGGRVYGYTF.

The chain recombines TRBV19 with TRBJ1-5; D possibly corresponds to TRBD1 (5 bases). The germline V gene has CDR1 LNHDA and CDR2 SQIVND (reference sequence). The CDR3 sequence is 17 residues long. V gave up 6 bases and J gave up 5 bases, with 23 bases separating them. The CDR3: CASRPRVGGFGHQPQHF. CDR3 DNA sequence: TGTGCCAGTAGACCACGGGTGGGGGGGTTTGGGCATCAGCCCCAGCATTTT.

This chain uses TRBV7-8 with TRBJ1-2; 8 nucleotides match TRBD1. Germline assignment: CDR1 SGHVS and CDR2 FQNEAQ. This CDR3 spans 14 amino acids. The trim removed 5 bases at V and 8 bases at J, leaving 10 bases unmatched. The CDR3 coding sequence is TGTGCCAGCAGCGCTGACAGGGGAGGATACGGCTACACCTTC. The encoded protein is CASSADRGGYGYTF.

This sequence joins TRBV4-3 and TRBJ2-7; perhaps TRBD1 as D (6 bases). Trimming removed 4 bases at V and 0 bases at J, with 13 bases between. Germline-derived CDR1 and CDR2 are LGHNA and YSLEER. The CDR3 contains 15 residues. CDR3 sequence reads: CASSRGHLSSYEQYF. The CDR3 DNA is TGCGCCAGCAGCCGGGGACATTTGAGCTCCTACGAGCAGTACTTC.

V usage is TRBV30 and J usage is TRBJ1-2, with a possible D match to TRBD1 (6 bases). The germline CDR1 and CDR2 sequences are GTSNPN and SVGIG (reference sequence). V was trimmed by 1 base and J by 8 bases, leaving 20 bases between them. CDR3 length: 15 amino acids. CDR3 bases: TGTGCCTGGAGTGGGTACAAGGGGGGGAGCATCGGCTACACCTTC. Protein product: CAWSGYKGGSIGYTF.

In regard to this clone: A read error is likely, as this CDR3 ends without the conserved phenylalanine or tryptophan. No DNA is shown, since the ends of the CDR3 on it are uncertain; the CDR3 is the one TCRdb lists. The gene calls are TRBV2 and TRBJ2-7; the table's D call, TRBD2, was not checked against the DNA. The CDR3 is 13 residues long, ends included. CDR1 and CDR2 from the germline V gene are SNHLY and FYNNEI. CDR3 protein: CASSEASVAAVPL.

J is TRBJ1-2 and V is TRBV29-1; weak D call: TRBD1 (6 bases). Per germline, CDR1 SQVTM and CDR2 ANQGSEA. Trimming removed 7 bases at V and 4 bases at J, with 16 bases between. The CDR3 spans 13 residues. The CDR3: CSGGDTPVYGYTF. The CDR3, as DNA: TGCAGCGGCGGGGACACCCCCGTCTATGGCTACACCTTC.

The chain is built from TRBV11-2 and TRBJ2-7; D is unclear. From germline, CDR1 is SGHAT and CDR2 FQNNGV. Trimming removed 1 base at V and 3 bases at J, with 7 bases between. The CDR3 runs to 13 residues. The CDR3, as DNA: TGTGCCAGCAGCTTAGTAGGGATCTACGAGCAGTACTTC. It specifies CASSLVGIYEQYF.

Here the CDR3 DNA reads TGTGCTAGTGGAGCCGGGACAGCGGTCAATGAGCAGTTCTTC. It encodes CASGAGTAVNEQFF. The J gene is TRBJ2-1, the V gene TRBV12-5; 7 nucleotides line up with TRBD1. Trimming removed 6 bases from V and 6 bases from J; junction bases left unmatched: 8. CDR1 LGHNT and CDR2 FRNRAP come from the germline V gene. The CDR3 contains 14 residues.

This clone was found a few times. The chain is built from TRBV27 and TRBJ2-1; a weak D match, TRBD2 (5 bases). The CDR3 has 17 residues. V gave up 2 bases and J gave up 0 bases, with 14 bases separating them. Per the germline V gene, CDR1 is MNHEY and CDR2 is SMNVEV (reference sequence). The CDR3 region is CASSLKTGGFSYNEQFF. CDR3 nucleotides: TGTGCCAGCAGTTTAAAGACGGGCGGGTTCTCCTACAATGAGCAGTTCTTC.

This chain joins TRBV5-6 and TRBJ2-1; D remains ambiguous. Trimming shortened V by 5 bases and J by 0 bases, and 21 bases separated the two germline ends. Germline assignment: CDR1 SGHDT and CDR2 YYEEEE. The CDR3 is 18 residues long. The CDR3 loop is CASSRTRHNTFSYNEQFF. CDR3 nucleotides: TGTGCCAGCAGTAGGACCCGGCACAACACTTTCTCCTACAATGAGCAGTTCTTC.

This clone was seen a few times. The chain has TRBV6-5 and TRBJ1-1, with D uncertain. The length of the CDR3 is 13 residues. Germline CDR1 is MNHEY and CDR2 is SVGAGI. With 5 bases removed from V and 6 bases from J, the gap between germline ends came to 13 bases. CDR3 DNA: TGTGCCAGCAGTCGCGAAGGAAGGGCTGAAGCTTTCTTT. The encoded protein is CASSREGRAEAFF.

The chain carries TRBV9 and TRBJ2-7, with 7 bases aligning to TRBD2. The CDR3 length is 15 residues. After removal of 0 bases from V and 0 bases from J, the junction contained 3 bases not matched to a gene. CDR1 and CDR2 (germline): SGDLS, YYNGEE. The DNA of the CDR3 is TGTGCCAGCAGCGTAGAGGGAGGGAGCTCCTACGAGCAGTACTTC. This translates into CASSVEGGSSYEQYF.

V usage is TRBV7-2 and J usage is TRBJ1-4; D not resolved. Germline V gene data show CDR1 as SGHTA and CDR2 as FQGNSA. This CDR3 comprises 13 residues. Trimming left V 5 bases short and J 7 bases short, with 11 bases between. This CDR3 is CASSRSMGEKLFF. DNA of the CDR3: TGTGCCAGCAGCCGTTCGATGGGTGAAAAACTGTTTTTT.

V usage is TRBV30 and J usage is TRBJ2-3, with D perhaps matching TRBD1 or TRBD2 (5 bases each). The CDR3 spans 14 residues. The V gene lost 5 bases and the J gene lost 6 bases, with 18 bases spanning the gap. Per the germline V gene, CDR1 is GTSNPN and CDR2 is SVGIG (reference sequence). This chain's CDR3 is CAWSFSVWGDTQYF. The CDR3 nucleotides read TGTGCCTGGTCATTTAGTGTCTGGGGGGATACGCAGTATTTT.

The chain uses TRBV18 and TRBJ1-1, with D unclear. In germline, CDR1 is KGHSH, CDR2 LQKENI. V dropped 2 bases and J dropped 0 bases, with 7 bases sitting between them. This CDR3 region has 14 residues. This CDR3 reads CASSPLGLNTEAFF. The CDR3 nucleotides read TGTGCCAGCTCACCATTGGGCCTGAACACTGAAGCTTTCTTT.

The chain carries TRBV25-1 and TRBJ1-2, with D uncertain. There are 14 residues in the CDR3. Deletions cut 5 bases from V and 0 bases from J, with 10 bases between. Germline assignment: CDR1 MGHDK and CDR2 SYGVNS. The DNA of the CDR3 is TGTGCCAGCAGTACCCCTCAAGCTAACTATGGCTACACCTTC. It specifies CASSTPQANYGYTF.